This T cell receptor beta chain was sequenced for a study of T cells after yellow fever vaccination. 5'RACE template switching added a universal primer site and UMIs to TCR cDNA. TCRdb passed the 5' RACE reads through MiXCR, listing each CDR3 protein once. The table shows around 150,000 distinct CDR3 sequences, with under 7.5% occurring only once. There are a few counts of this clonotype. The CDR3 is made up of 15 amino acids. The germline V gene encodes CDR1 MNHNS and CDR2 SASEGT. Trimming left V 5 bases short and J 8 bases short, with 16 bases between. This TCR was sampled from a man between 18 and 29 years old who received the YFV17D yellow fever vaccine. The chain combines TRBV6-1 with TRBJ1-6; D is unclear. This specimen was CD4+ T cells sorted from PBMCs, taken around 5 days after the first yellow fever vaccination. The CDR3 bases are TGTGCCAGCAGTCCGCTCCTCGTCGGGGATTCACCCCTCCACTTT. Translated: CASSPLLVGDSPLHF.